Presented here are 14 T cell receptor beta chains from one specimen sequenced in a study of long-term antiretroviral therapy in people with HIV. Version v3.0 of the immunoSEQ assay was performed at survey level. Generated by immunoSEQ multiplex PCR, the TCRdb table keeps only in-frame clones and is missing some. The profile shows tens of thousands of clones, approximately 88% of them singletons. The sequencing used unsorted PBMCs, collected around 4.1 years after starting antiretroviral therapy. These receptors all stem from a man between 25 and 39 years old with HIV.

The chain joins TRBV9 to TRBJ2-3; 7 bases are a match to TRBD2. V shed 0 bases, J shed 6 bases, and the junction held 10 bases outside the gene matches. Germline V lookup: CDR1 SGDLS, CDR2 YYNGEE. The CDR3 runs to 16 residues. CDR3: CASSVEGGGVGDTQYF. The CDR3 coding sequence is TGTGCCAGCAGCGTAGAGGGCGGGGGAGTCGGGGATACGCAGTATTTT.

The chain couples TRBV5-1 to TRBJ2-7, with TRBD1 matching 12 bases. CDR3 length: 16 amino acids. Trimming took 4 bases from V and 3 from J; bases not matched to a gene: 8. Germline V lookup: CDR1 SGHRS, CDR2 YFSETQ. CDR3 amino acids: CASSAFGTGGLYEQYF. The CDR3 DNA follows: TGCGCCAGCAGCGCCTTTGGGACAGGGGGCCTCTACGAGCAGTACTTC.

This clone was recorded once. Relative to the germline gene, one junction end is altered; a read error may explain this. The chain is built from TRBV7-7 and TRBJ2-5, with D unresolved. The CDR3 length is 11 residues. Germline V gene lookup returns CDR1 SSHAT and CDR2 FNYEAQ (reference sequence). CDR3 bases: TGTGCTAGCAGCTCAGGAGAGACCCAGTACTTC. Its protein is CASSSGETQYF.

The chain is built from TRBV7-2 and TRBJ1-5; D is possibly TRBD1 (5 bases). In germline, CDR1 is SGHTA, CDR2 FQGNSA. The CDR3 runs 13 residues. V was clipped by 4 bases and J by 6 bases, with 10 bases between them. The CDR3 protein is CASSSQGGQPQHF. CDR3 DNA sequence: TGTGCCAGCAGCTCTCAGGGAGGTCAGCCCCAGCATTTT.

The chain is built from TRBV19 and TRBJ2-7; 7 bases are a match to TRBD1. CDR1 is LNHDA, CDR2 SQIVND, per germline (reference sequence). Trimming took 5 bases from V and 0 from J; bases not matched to a gene: 4. The CDR3 loop spans 14 amino acids. CDR3 region: CASSPGQHSYEQYF. DNA of the CDR3: TGTGCCAGTAGTCCGGGACAGCACTCCTACGAGCAGTACTTC.

This chain links TRBV29-1 with TRBJ2-2; the D is unclear. The CDR3 loop spans 12 amino acids. Trimming cost V 1 base and J 3 bases, with 3 bases left between them. The germline V gene has CDR1 SQVTM and CDR2 ANQGSEA. The CDR3 protein is CSVEVYTGELFF. The CDR3 nucleotides are TGCAGCGTTGAAGTCTACACCGGGGAGCTGTTTTTT.

The chain carries TRBV5-1 and TRBJ2-7; D is perhaps TRBD2 (5 bases). V gave up 0 bases and J gave up 9 bases, with 22 bases separating them. This CDR3 comprises 16 residues. Germline V CDR1 and CDR2: SGHRS, YFSETQ. CDR3 DNA sequence: TGCGCCAGCAGCTTGGGAATACTGGAGCCCGGGGTCGGGCAGTACTTC. Residues: CASSLGILEPGVGQYF.

The gene calls are TRBV4-3 and TRBJ2-1, with D maybe TRBD1 (6 bases). The V end was cut by 1 base, the J end by 9 bases, with 13 bases between. Germline CDR1 and CDR2: LGHNA and YSLEER. The CDR3 loop spans 14 amino acids. The CDR3: CASSQGDNVGEQFF. Here the CDR3 DNA reads TGCGCCAGCAGCCAAGGGGACAATGTGGGTGAGCAGTTCTTC.

The V and J genes are TRBV9 and TRBJ1-2; maybe TRBD1 (5 bases). This CDR3 is built from 16 residues. V was cut by 4 bases and J by 2 bases, with 18 bases left in between. The germline V gene has CDR1 SGDLS and CDR2 YYNGEE. CDR3 loop: CASSPTGGEGNYGYTF. The CDR3 region has the DNA TGTGCCAGCAGCCCGACGGGGGGGGAAGGAAACTATGGCTACACCTTC.

In its sample, this clone was seen once. The chain links TRBV7-9 to TRBJ2-1; the D is unclear. Per germline, CDR1 SEHNR and CDR2 FQNEAQ (reference sequence). This CDR3 is built from 15 residues. Trimming shortened V by 5 bases and J by 2 bases, and 13 bases separated the two germline ends. The CDR3 DNA reads as TGTGCCAGCAGCCATGCACGCCTGACCTACAATGAGCAGTTCTTC. It codes for CASSHARLTYNEQFF.

This chain links TRBV28 with TRBJ1-2, with D maybe TRBD1 (6 bases). This CDR3 has 14 amino acids. Germline assignment: CDR1 MDHEN and CDR2 SYDVKM. The ends were cut back, 7 bases at V and 4 bases at J, with 16 bases in the middle. CDR3 DNA sequence: TGTGCCAGCATCGAGCCGGGACAACTCTATGGCTACACCTTC. Residues: CASIEPGQLYGYTF.

With respect to this clone: One junction end disagrees with the germline gene, perhaps due to a read error. The V and J genes are TRBV10-2 and TRBJ2-5; possible D gene TRBD1, 6 bases. The end of the DNA aligns better with TRBJ2-7, so the J call may be wrong. Germline lookup yields CDR1 WSHSY and CDR2 SAAADI. This CDR3 contains 14 residues. The CDR3 reads CASIEGGRGGEQYF. DNA for the CDR3: TGCGCCAGCATTGAGGGTGGAAGAGGGGGCGAGCAGTACTTC.

The chain links TRBV9 to TRBJ2-1; possible D gene TRBD2, 5 bases. V shed 4 bases and J shed 0 bases, with 8 bases lying between them. This CDR3 has 14 residues. From germline, CDR1 is SGDLS and CDR2 YYNGEE. CDR3 in amino acids: CASSPGNSYNEQFF. CDR3 coding DNA: TGTGCCAGCAGCCCCGGGAACTCCTACAATGAGCAGTTCTTC.

The rearrangement uses TRBV6-1 and TRBJ2-1, with TRBD2 identical over 10 bases. The germline gives CDR1 MNHNS, CDR2 SASEGT. Unmatched junction bases numbered 7, after V lost 0 bases and J lost 8 bases. CDR3 length equals 16 residues. CDR3 in amino acids: CASSEARAGGFYEQFF. CDR3 coding DNA: TGTGCCAGCAGTGAAGCGCGAGCGGGAGGGTTTTATGAGCAGTTCTTC.